This T cell receptor (beta chain) was observed in a study of CD8 T cells in ankylosing spondylitis. General study points: Significantly higher representation of disease-linked clones was reported for matched ankylosing spondylitis synovial fluid. Several highly homologous variants made up a TCR beta motif that seemed to typify ankylosing spondylitis blood.

Preparation of TCR beta libraries was done by quantitative 5'-RACE with molecular barcodes. TCRdb itself ran the 5' RACE reads through MiXCR, one entry per CDR3 protein. The data contain 300,000 to 350,000 distinct CDR3 sequences, around 10% of them singletons. This clonotype was picked up many times. The antigen is undetermined. Trimming took off 4 bases at V and 1 base at J, with 10 bases between the two ends. CDR3 length equals 15 residues. The germline V gene encodes CDR1 MGHRA and CDR2 YSYEKL. The sample taken for sequencing was blood, either unsorted or a sorted T cell fraction (not recorded which). V usage is TRBV4-1 and J usage is TRBJ2-2, with D possibly TRBD2 on 5 matching bases. The receptor's source is a female donor with ankylosing spondylitis or in good health (not recorded which). The CDR3 DNA sequence: TGCGCCAGCAGCCGACCGGGAAAGAACACCGGGGAGCTGTTTTTT. Translating it yields CASSRPGKNTGELFF.